The rows below give T cell receptor beta chains drawn from one sample of a study of T cell repertoires and HLA-DP antigens. Some clones are missing from TCRdb's copy, which holds only in-frame ones; the method was immunoSEQ multiplex PCR. The sample lists almost 90,000 clones, about 89% occurring once. The antigens of these receptors remain unknown. Sequencing was done on a sample of CD4+ T cells from PBMCs. These receptors originate from a man aged 50-59 years in good health and CMV-seronegative. Both conserved end residues are trimmed from each CDR3. The order of the fields is CDR3 length, J gene, V gene, CDR3 protein.

len: 13
j_gene: TRBJ1-5
v_gene: TRBV18
CDR3aa: ASSPPGQRNQPQH

len: 14
j_gene: TRBJ1-5
v_gene: TRBV2
CDR3aa: ASSDISTYSNQPQH

len: 11
j_gene: TRBJ1-1
v_gene: TRBV2
CDR3aa: ASSDQGNTEAF

len: 14
j_gene: TRBJ2-7
v_gene: TRBV11-2
CDR3aa: ASSPRDRGVRYEQY

len: 13
j_gene: TRBJ1-4
v_gene: TRBV5-1
CDR3aa: ASSLIRATNEKLF

len: 7
j_gene: TRBJ1-2
v_gene: TRBV20-1
CDR3aa: SASDGYT

len: 13
j_gene: TRBJ1-1
v_gene: TRBV5-4
CDR3aa: ASSSPPGGDSEAF

len: 10
j_gene: TRBJ1-5
v_gene: TRBV18
CDR3aa: ASSSNHQPQH

len: 12
j_gene: TRBJ1-3
v_gene: TRBV15
CDR3aa: ATSRQGAGNTIY

len: 12
j_gene: TRBJ2-1
v_gene: TRBV30
CDR3aa: AWTLLAQGDKQF

len: 12
j_gene: TRBJ2-5
v_gene: TRBV2
CDR3aa: ASALQGIGETQY

len: 11
j_gene: TRBJ2-5
v_gene: TRBV30
CDR3aa: AWNRLGKETQY

len: 9
j_gene: TRBJ1-4
v_gene: TRBV7-6
CDR3aa: ALDVGEKLF

len: 13
j_gene: TRBJ2-5
v_gene: TRBV19
CDR3aa: ASSINGLGEGTQY

len: 11
j_gene: TRBJ1-1
v_gene: TRBV7-9
CDR3aa: ASSLLVNTEAF

len: 10
j_gene: TRBJ2-7
v_gene: TRBV28
CDR3aa: ASGLLVYEQY

len: 13
j_gene: TRBJ1-6
v_gene: TRBV6-5
CDR3aa: ASSYGNSYNSPLH

len: 14
j_gene: TRBJ1-2
v_gene: TRBV7-6
CDR3aa: ASSPLEGGPHYGYT

len: 12
j_gene: TRBJ1-5
v_gene: TRBV9
CDR3aa: ASSPRDLNQPQH

len: 11
j_gene: TRBJ1-4
v_gene: TRBV5-1
CDR3aa: ASFGDSNEKLF

len: 13
j_gene: TRBJ2-5
v_gene: TRBV11-2
CDR3aa: ASSFTSGGGETQY

len: 15
j_gene: TRBJ2-3
v_gene: TRBV7-9
CDR3aa: ASSFARGATSTDTQY

len: 12
j_gene: TRBJ1-2
v_gene: TRBV4-1
CDR3aa: ASSQMTGSLGYT

len: 13
j_gene: TRBJ1-4
v_gene: TRBV6-5
CDR3aa: ASSYRHGNNEKLF

len: 14
j_gene: TRBJ2-2
v_gene: TRBV6-1
CDR3aa: ASSESLDRYTGELF

len: 11
j_gene: TRBJ1-1
v_gene: TRBV19
CDR3aa: ASSRDRGVKAF

len: 12
j_gene: TRBJ1-5
v_gene: TRBV2
CDR3aa: ASSDSLSNQPQH

len: 10
j_gene: TRBJ2-7
v_gene: TRBV30
CDR3aa: AWSEVGVEQY

len: 11
j_gene: TRBJ2-7
v_gene: TRBV19
CDR3aa: ASSIESGGEQY

len: 11
j_gene: TRBJ2-5
v_gene: TRBV7-7
CDR3aa: ASSMTSVETQY

len: 13
j_gene: TRBJ2-3
v_gene: TRBV25-1
CDR3aa: ATSPPRIRTDTQY

len: 13
j_gene: TRBJ2-6
v_gene: TRBV19
CDR3aa: ASSSGAPGANVLT

len: 13
j_gene: TRBJ2-7
v_gene: TRBV5-1
CDR3aa: ASRNTSGLSYEQY

len: 12
j_gene: TRBJ1-1
v_gene: TRBV6-6
CDR3aa: ASSPRGSDTEAF

len: 10
j_gene: TRBJ2-5
v_gene: TRBV5-1
CDR3aa: ASSLTEETQY

len: 11
j_gene: TRBJ1-2
v_gene: TRBV6-5
CDR3aa: ASSYGGSYGYT

len: 13
j_gene: TRBJ1-5
v_gene: TRBV6-8
CDR3aa: ASSGQVNSNQPQH

len: 12
j_gene: TRBJ2-3
v_gene: TRBV11-2
CDR3aa: ASSPVRATDTQY

len: 13
j_gene: TRBJ2-1
v_gene: TRBV11-2
CDR3aa: ASRKEGSSYNEQF

len: 14
j_gene: TRBJ2-7
v_gene: TRBV5-4
CDR3aa: ASSLGGLATYREQY

len: 13
j_gene: TRBJ2-6
v_gene: TRBV4-1
CDR3aa: ASSPQGAGANVLT

len: 14
j_gene: TRBJ1-5
v_gene: TRBV19
CDR3aa: ASSMRRRGDNQPQH

len: 12
j_gene: TRBJ1-2
v_gene: TRBV14
CDR3aa: ASSQGSGDYGYT

len: 14
j_gene: TRBJ2-1
v_gene: TRBV11-2
CDR3aa: ASSLDPRVAYNEQF

len: 14
j_gene: TRBJ2-7
v_gene: TRBV10-2
CDR3aa: ASSDRLSGGAIEQY

len: 16
j_gene: TRBJ2-3
v_gene: TRBV7-9
CDR3aa: ASSHRTSGRLTTDTQY

len: 13
j_gene: TRBJ2-3
v_gene: TRBV6-5
CDR3aa: ASSYWASGTDTQY

len: 12
j_gene: TRBJ1-5
v_gene: TRBV4-2
CDR3aa: ASSQDSGNQPQH

len: 12
j_gene: TRBJ2-3
v_gene: TRBV7-2
CDR3aa: ASSGGPSSDTQY

len: 14
j_gene: TRBJ2-4
v_gene: TRBV5-1
CDR3aa: ASSLDGQAGRNIQY

len: 14
j_gene: TRBJ1-4
v_gene: TRBV5-1
CDR3aa: ASSSLKTGPNEKLF

len: 13
j_gene: TRBJ1-2
v_gene: TRBV9
CDR3aa: ASSVSPGPLYGYT

len: 16
j_gene: TRBJ2-4
v_gene: TRBV11-2
CDR3aa: ASSLGRGGGQQKNIQY